This TCR beta chain is from a study of cytomegalovirus exposure and HLA in healthy donors. General observations from the study: Highest at DRB1 and lowest at HLA-C, TCR association rates differed among HLA loci in a later analysis. Presence/absence analyses rested on an assumption that sequencing depth was roughly uniform across donors. Reportedly, a later analysis found an Asian-associated ancestry cluster had fewer N-insertions than the approximately 600-donor mean.

Healthy donors of bone marrow made up the group. Note on this clone: The antigen is not known.

Primers: 60 Vbeta forward and 13 Jbeta reverse. This table comes from immunoSEQ multiplex PCR, and its TCRdb copy is limited to in-frame clones, with some not included. The sample has more than 110,000 clones, approximately 80% seen once; the top ten hold about 3.9%. Deletions cut 7 bases from V and 2 bases from J, with 9 bases between. The V gene's germline CDR1 is MDHEN and CDR2 SYDVKM. This CDR3 is 12 amino acids long. The sample consisted of PBMCs. The J gene is TRBJ2-7, the V gene TRBV28, with a possible D match to TRBD2 (5 bases). The receptor was isolated from a man aged 18-30 years in good health and CMV-seronegative. CDR3 region: CASNSGTYEQYF. The CDR3, as DNA: TGTGCCAGCAACAGCGGAACCTACGAGCAGTACTTC.